Listed here is a single TCR beta chain. This entry comes from a study of control samples from healthy donors and cancer patients. Trimming removed 10 bases from V and 3 bases from J; junction bases left unmatched: 6. The germline gives CDR1 ENHRY, CDR2 SYGVKD. The CDR3 spans 13 residues. The protocol was immunoSEQ multiplex PCR, while the TCRdb copy is restricted to in-frame clones and leaves out a portion. This sample has roughly 130,000 clones; about nine tenths occur once, and the top ten carry approximately 10%. This receptor was identified in a man aged 30 to 45 in good health. Input material: blood. The chain joins TRBV10-3 to TRBJ2-1, with TRBD1 matching over 7 bases. The CDR3 region is CASRGGSYNEQFF. For the CDR3, the DNA is TGTGCCAGCCGAGGGGGCAGCTACAATGAGCAGTTCTTC.